The sequence of this T cell receptor beta chain was determined in a study of control samples from healthy donors and cancer patients. V dropped 0 bases and J dropped 7 bases, with 9 bases sitting between them. The CDR3 consists of 13 residues. Germline V gives CDR1 LNHDA, CDR2 SQIVND (reference sequence). Clones were sequenced by immunoSEQ multiplex PCR, and TCRdb holds only the in-frame ones, with some missing. The table has more than 85,000 clones, roughly nine tenths seen once. This sequence was found in a human donor in good health. The donor label of this sample is uncertain. This sequence joins TRBV19 and TRBJ1-1; no definite D call. Sequencing used blood. The CDR3 sequence: CASSIERKGEAFF. CDR3 nucleotide sequence: TGTGCCAGTAGTATAGAAAGGAAAGGTGAAGCTTTCTTT.